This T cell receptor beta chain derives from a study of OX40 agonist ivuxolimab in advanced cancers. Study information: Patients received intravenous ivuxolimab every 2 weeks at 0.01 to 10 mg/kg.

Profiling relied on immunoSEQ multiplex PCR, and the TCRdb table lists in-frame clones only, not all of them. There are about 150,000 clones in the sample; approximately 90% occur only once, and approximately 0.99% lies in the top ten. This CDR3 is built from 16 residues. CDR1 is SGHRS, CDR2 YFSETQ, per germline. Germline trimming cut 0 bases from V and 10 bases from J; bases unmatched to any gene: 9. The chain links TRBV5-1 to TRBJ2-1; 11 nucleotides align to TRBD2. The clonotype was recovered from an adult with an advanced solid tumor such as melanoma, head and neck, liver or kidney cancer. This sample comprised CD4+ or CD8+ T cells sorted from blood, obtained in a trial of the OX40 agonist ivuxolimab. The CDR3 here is CASSLAPGLAENEQFF. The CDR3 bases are TGCGCCAGCAGCTTGGCCCCGGGACTAGCGGAAAACGAGCAGTTCTTC.